This T cell receptor beta chain appears in the sequencing data of a study of blood T cell repertoires in COVID-19. Across the whole study: Sites in the United States, Italy and Spain provided acute and convalescent COVID-19 samples. T cells, B-cell-depleted T cells, or PBMCs supplied cDNA or gDNA.

The V gene's germline CDR1 is KGHSH and CDR2 LQKENI. There are 15 residues in the CDR3. V was clipped by 3 bases and J by 6 bases; unmatched bases: 11. Original methodology: Reference gene primer amplification gave nucleated cell count estimates. Produced via immunoSEQ multiplex PCR; TCRdb's table is partial and in-frame only. V, J and clone size derive from that table, while D and trimming were established from the DNA sequence. The repertoire holds some 120,000 clones, 82% seen once, with roughly 7% in the top ten. The sequence was obtained from a man between 65 and 79 years old with active or convalescent COVID-19. The sample taken for sequencing was peripheral blood. V gene TRBV18 combines with J gene TRBJ2-7, with 7 bases matching TRBD2. The CDR3: CASSPSAGVTGEQYF. Written as DNA, the CDR3 is TGTGCCAGCTCACCGTCTGCGGGAGTAACCGGCGAGCAGTACTTC.